This is a list of T cell receptor beta chains from one sample in a study of prognosis after radiotherapy for stage I lung cancer. Using its own MiXCR run on the multiplex PCR reads, TCRdb lists one record per CDR3 protein. The table shows about 26,000 distinct CDR3 sequences, with around 30% occurring only once. This specimen was PBMCs, taken before or after stereotactic body radiation therapy (not recorded which). The receptor source for this set is a donor aged 50 or older with non-small cell lung cancer. CDR3s include the opening cysteine and the closing phenylalanine or tryptophan. A D gene is named only where the DNA matches it firmly. Expanded clones get a size class; other rows say once, few or many, or leave the size out.

j_call: TRBJ2-3
clone_size: many
v_call: TRBV11-1
d_call: -
cdr3_aa: CASSFGTDSTDTQYF
cdr3_nt: TGTGCCAGCAGCTTCGGCACAGACTCCACAGATACGCAGTATTTT

j_call: TRBJ1-1
clone_size: -
v_call: TRBV30
d_call: -
cdr3_aa: CAWSVSTEAFF
cdr3_nt: TGTGCCTGGAGTGTGTCCACTGAAGCTTTCTTT

j_call: TRBJ2-3
clone_size: many
v_call: TRBV3-1
d_call: -
cdr3_aa: CASSQDFRDTQYF
cdr3_nt: TGTGCCAGCAGCCAAGACTTCAGGGATACGCAGTATTTT

j_call: TRBJ2-3
clone_size: few
v_call: TRBV6-4
d_call: -
cdr3_aa: CASSEYAGSTDTQYF
cdr3_nt: TGTGCCAGCAGTGAATATGCGGGGAGCACAGATACGCAGTATTTT

j_call: TRBJ2-5
clone_size: many
v_call: TRBV5-1
d_call: -
cdr3_aa: CASSLEMGQETQYF
cdr3_nt: TGCGCCAGCAGCTTGGAAATGGGACAAGAGACCCAGTACTTC

j_call: TRBJ1-2
clone_size: many
v_call: TRBV6-1
d_call: -
cdr3_aa: CASSEPMNGLNYGYTF
cdr3_nt: TGTGCCAGCAGTGAACCGATGAACGGACTTAACTATGGCTACACCTTC

j_call: TRBJ2-5
clone_size: many
v_call: TRBV30
d_call: -
cdr3_aa: CAWSVKLPEETQYF
cdr3_nt: TGTGCCTGGAGTGTAAAGCTCCCCGAAGAGACCCAGTACTTC

j_call: TRBJ2-3
clone_size: -
v_call: TRBV2
d_call: -
cdr3_aa: CASSESYTQYF
cdr3_nt: TGTGCCAGCAGTGAATCCTATACGCAGTATTTT

j_call: TRBJ1-6
clone_size: many
v_call: TRBV30
d_call: TRBD1
cdr3_aa: CAWMGQINSPLHF
cdr3_nt: TGTGCCTGGATGGGACAGATTAATTCACCCCTCCACTTT

j_call: TRBJ2-3
clone_size: many
v_call: TRBV20-1
d_call: TRBD2
cdr3_aa: CSAPSGGAKDTQYF
cdr3_nt: TGCAGTGCTCCTAGCGGGGGGGCCAAAGATACGCAGTATTTT

j_call: TRBJ1-2
clone_size: many
v_call: TRBV6-4
d_call: -
cdr3_aa: CASSDAGYGYTF
cdr3_nt: TGTGCCAGCAGTGACGCAGGGTACGGCTACACCTTC

j_call: TRBJ1-6
clone_size: many
v_call: TRBV6-1
d_call: -
cdr3_aa: CASSDRSPLHF
cdr3_nt: TGTGCCAGCAGTGACAGAAGTCCCCTCCACTTT

j_call: TRBJ2-2
clone_size: -
v_call: TRBV6-5
d_call: -
cdr3_aa: CASSYRDTGELFF
cdr3_nt: TGTGCCAGCAGTTACAGGGACACCGGGGAGCTGTTTTTT

j_call: TRBJ2-6
clone_size: many
v_call: TRBV4-1
d_call: TRBD2
cdr3_aa: CASSRAGAGANVLTF
cdr3_nt: TGCGCCAGCAGCCGTGCGGGGGCTGGGGCCAACGTCCTGACTTTC

j_call: TRBJ2-2
clone_size: -
v_call: TRBV12-3/TRBV12-4
d_call: -
cdr3_aa: CASSRKPGELFF
cdr3_nt: TGTGCCAGCAGTAGAAAACCCGGGGAGCTGTTTTTT

j_call: TRBJ2-1
clone_size: many
v_call: TRBV30
d_call: -
cdr3_aa: CAWSPQKTSYNEQFF
cdr3_nt: TGTGCCTGGAGCCCCCAAAAGACCTCCTACAATGAGCAGTTCTTC

j_call: TRBJ2-7
clone_size: many
v_call: TRBV5-4
d_call: TRBD1
cdr3_aa: CASSSRQGSYEQYF
cdr3_nt: TGTGCCAGCAGCTCGAGACAGGGATCCTACGAGCAGTACTTC

j_call: TRBJ1-6
clone_size: medium-sized
v_call: TRBV28
d_call: -
cdr3_aa: CASTPRQGYNSPLHF
cdr3_nt: TGTGCCAGCACCCCCCGGCAGGGATATAATTCACCCCTCCACTTT

j_call: TRBJ1-2
clone_size: many
v_call: TRBV27
d_call: TRBD1
cdr3_aa: CASSPTGEYGYTF
cdr3_nt: TGTGCCAGCAGCCCTACAGGGGAGTATGGCTACACCTTC

j_call: TRBJ2-1
clone_size: many
v_call: TRBV5-1
d_call: -
cdr3_aa: CASSRDGARYNEQFF
cdr3_nt: TGCGCCAGCAGCCGGGACGGGGCTCGCTACAATGAGCAGTTCTTC

j_call: TRBJ1-5
clone_size: -
v_call: TRBV6-1
d_call: TRBD1
cdr3_aa: CASSRQGRGDQPQHF
cdr3_nt: TGTGCCAGCAGTCGACAGGGGCGAGGGGATCAGCCCCAGCATTTT

j_call: TRBJ2-4
clone_size: -
v_call: TRBV7-6
d_call: TRBD1
cdr3_aa: CASSLAIPGQGREIQYF
cdr3_nt: TGTGCCAGCAGCTTAGCGATTCCCGGACAGGGAAGGGAAATTCAGTACTTC

j_call: TRBJ1-5
clone_size: many
v_call: TRBV18
d_call: -
cdr3_aa: CASSYRVDQPQHF
cdr3_nt: TGTGCCAGCTCATACCGGGTCGATCAGCCCCAGCATTTT

j_call: TRBJ2-7
clone_size: many
v_call: TRBV27
d_call: TRBD2
cdr3_aa: CASSSHAPTSGASYEQYF
cdr3_nt: TGTGCCAGCAGTTCCCATGCTCCGACTAGCGGAGCATCCTACGAGCAGTACTTC

j_call: TRBJ2-7
clone_size: many
v_call: TRBV3-1
d_call: -
cdr3_aa: CASSQDYEQYF
cdr3_nt: TGTGCCAGCAGCCAAGACTACGAGCAGTACTTC

j_call: TRBJ2-1
clone_size: many
v_call: TRBV2
d_call: -
cdr3_aa: CASSGGGLGNEQFF
cdr3_nt: TGTGCCAGCAGTGGAGGGGGTCTGGGCAATGAGCAGTTCTTC

j_call: TRBJ1-1
clone_size: many
v_call: TRBV27
d_call: -
cdr3_aa: CASSSYRVGEAFF
cdr3_nt: TGTGCCAGCAGTTCATACAGGGTCGGTGAAGCTTTCTTT

j_call: TRBJ2-5
clone_size: many
v_call: TRBV6-1
d_call: -
cdr3_aa: CASSGGVHGGQETQYF
cdr3_nt: TGTGCCAGCAGTGGAGGAGTCCATGGGGGCCAAGAGACCCAGTACTTC

j_call: TRBJ1-1
clone_size: many
v_call: TRBV5-6
d_call: -
cdr3_aa: CASSLFTEAFF
cdr3_nt: TGTGCCAGCAGCTTGTTTACTGAAGCTTTCTTT

j_call: TRBJ1-2
clone_size: -
v_call: TRBV28
d_call: TRBD1
cdr3_aa: CASSGPGGSGYTF
cdr3_nt: TGTGCCAGCAGTGGCCCAGGGGGCAGTGGCTACACCTTC

j_call: TRBJ2-2
clone_size: many
v_call: TRBV4-2
d_call: -
cdr3_aa: CASSQEGGANTGELFF
cdr3_nt: TGTGCCAGCAGCCAAGAGGGGGGCGCGAACACCGGGGAGCTGTTTTTT

j_call: TRBJ1-2
clone_size: medium-sized
v_call: TRBV27
d_call: -
cdr3_aa: CASSPLSNYGYTF
cdr3_nt: TGTGCCAGCAGCCCGCTATCTAACTATGGCTACACCTTC

j_call: TRBJ2-2
clone_size: -
v_call: TRBV12-3/TRBV12-4
d_call: -
cdr3_aa: CASSSPHRGAVF
cdr3_nt: TGTGCCAGCAGTTCCCCCCACCGGGGAGCTGTTTTT

j_call: TRBJ2-3
clone_size: medium-sized
v_call: TRBV6-4
d_call: TRBD2
cdr3_aa: CASSRLAGGQDTQYF
cdr3_nt: TGTGCCAGCAGTCGACTAGCGGGGGGGCAAGATACGCAGTATTTT

j_call: TRBJ2-1
clone_size: -
v_call: TRBV7-3
d_call: TRBD2
cdr3_aa: CASSSPLVSSGGLSRTCNEQFF
cdr3_nt: TGCGCCAGCAGCTCCCCCCTTGTGTCTAGCGGGGGCCTATCTAGGACCTGCAATGAGCAGTTCTTC

j_call: TRBJ2-5
clone_size: many
v_call: TRBV2
d_call: TRBD2
cdr3_aa: CASSDQTAGGETQYF
cdr3_nt: TGTGCCAGCAGTGACCAGACAGCGGGGGGGGAGACCCAGTACTTC

j_call: TRBJ1-1
clone_size: many
v_call: TRBV10-3
d_call: -
cdr3_aa: CAISESSFGGTEAFF
cdr3_nt: TGTGCCATCAGTGAGTCGAGCTTCGGAGGGACTGAAGCTTTCTTT

j_call: TRBJ1-5
clone_size: once
v_call: TRBV29-1
d_call: -
cdr3_aa: CSVDKGSGQPQHF
cdr3_nt: TGCAGCGTTGATAAGGGGTCGGGACAGCCCCAGCATTTT

j_call: TRBJ2-5
clone_size: many
v_call: TRBV3-1
d_call: TRBD2
cdr3_aa: CASSTYWRGSQETQYF
cdr3_nt: TGTGCCAGCAGCACCTACTGGCGGGGGAGTCAAGAGACCCAGTACTTC

j_call: TRBJ1-4
clone_size: -
v_call: TRBV28
d_call: -
cdr3_aa: CASSFLTAGEKLFF
cdr3_nt: TGTGCCAGCAGTTTCCTGACCGCGGGTGAAAAACTGTTTTTT

j_call: TRBJ2-7
clone_size: -
v_call: TRBV5-1
d_call: -
cdr3_aa: CASSLGTVALGFSYEQYF
cdr3_nt: TGCGCCAGCAGCTTGGGTACAGTGGCTTTAGGGTTCTCCTACGAGCAGTACTTC

j_call: TRBJ2-7
clone_size: -
v_call: TRBV7-8
d_call: TRBD1
cdr3_aa: CASSFRKGALPEQYF
cdr3_nt: TGTGCCAGCAGCTTTCGTAAGGGGGCTCTCCCCGAGCAGTACTTC

j_call: TRBJ2-1
clone_size: -
v_call: TRBV28
d_call: -
cdr3_aa: CASIPSVRVLSSYNEQFF
cdr3_nt: TGTGCCAGCATCCCCAGCGTGAGGGTCCTAAGCTCCTACAATGAGCAGTTCTTC

j_call: TRBJ2-3
clone_size: many
v_call: TRBV19
d_call: -
cdr3_aa: CASSIGRRADTQYF
cdr3_nt: TGTGCCAGTAGTATAGGGCGCAGGGCAGATACGCAGTATTTT

j_call: TRBJ2-2
clone_size: many
v_call: TRBV7-2
d_call: -
cdr3_aa: CASSLRNGGGELFF
cdr3_nt: TGTGCCAGCAGCCTCAGAAATGGGGGGGGGGAGCTGTTTTTT

j_call: TRBJ2-2
clone_size: -
v_call: TRBV7-3
d_call: TRBD2
cdr3_aa: CASSRTSGRVNGELFF
cdr3_nt: TGTGCCAGCAGCCGGACTAGCGGGAGGGTCAACGGGGAGCTGTTTTTT

j_call: TRBJ1-6
clone_size: many
v_call: TRBV2
d_call: TRBD1
cdr3_aa: CASSVQGRDNSPLHF
cdr3_nt: TGTGCCAGCAGTGTACAGGGGCGGGATAATTCACCCCTCCACTTT

j_call: TRBJ2-7
clone_size: many
v_call: TRBV7-9
d_call: TRBD2
cdr3_aa: CASSVGTSGTYEQYF
cdr3_nt: TGTGCCAGCAGCGTGGGGACTAGCGGAACCTACGAGCAGTACTTC

j_call: TRBJ2-7
clone_size: -
v_call: TRBV19
d_call: -
cdr3_aa: CASNTQMVEQYF
cdr3_nt: TGTGCCAGTAATACGCAAATGGTGGAGCAGTACTTC

j_call: TRBJ1-1
clone_size: -
v_call: TRBV20-1
d_call: -
cdr3_aa: CSASPRTTEAFF
cdr3_nt: TGCAGTGCTAGTCCGAGGACCACTGAAGCTTTCTTT

j_call: TRBJ2-5
clone_size: -
v_call: TRBV5-6
d_call: -
cdr3_aa: CASSFPGQQETQYF
cdr3_nt: TGTGCCAGCAGCTTTCCGGGACAACAAGAGACCCAGTACTTC

j_call: TRBJ1-1
clone_size: many
v_call: TRBV20-1
d_call: -
cdr3_aa: CSARDGARPGSTEAFF
cdr3_nt: TGCAGTGCTAGAGATGGGGCCAGGCCGGGGAGCACTGAAGCTTTCTTT

j_call: TRBJ1-2
clone_size: once
v_call: TRBV19
d_call: -
cdr3_aa: CASTDGGSSNYGYTF
cdr3_nt: TGTGCCAGTACCGACGGGGGGTCTTCTAACTATGGCTACACCTTC

j_call: TRBJ2-7
clone_size: -
v_call: TRBV5-1
d_call: -
cdr3_aa: CASSRGTGAYEQYF
cdr3_nt: TGCGCCAGCAGCCGCGGGACGGGTGCCTACGAGCAGTACTTC

j_call: TRBJ2-5
clone_size: once
v_call: TRBV3-1
d_call: TRBD2
cdr3_aa: CASSQDHLRVAGDQETQYF
cdr3_nt: TGTGCCAGCAGCCAAGACCATCTTAGGGTAGCGGGGGATCAAGAGACCCAGTACTTC

j_call: TRBJ2-2
clone_size: many
v_call: TRBV24-1
d_call: TRBD2
cdr3_aa: CATSTRGTIGELFF
cdr3_nt: TGTGCCACCAGTACTAGAGGGACTATCGGGGAGCTGTTTTTT

j_call: TRBJ1-2
clone_size: many
v_call: TRBV4-1
d_call: TRBD1
cdr3_aa: CASSPFAIGQGRGYTF
cdr3_nt: TGCGCCAGCAGCCCGTTCGCCATCGGACAGGGCCGGGGCTACACCTTC

j_call: TRBJ1-5
clone_size: many
v_call: TRBV24-1
d_call: TRBD1
cdr3_aa: CATSDPGQGDQPQHF
cdr3_nt: TGTGCCACCAGTGATCCGGGACAGGGGGACCAGCCCCAGCATTTT

j_call: TRBJ2-2
clone_size: many
v_call: TRBV5-1
d_call: -
cdr3_aa: CASSRGADPTGELFF
cdr3_nt: TGCGCCAGCAGCCGTGGGGCAGACCCCACCGGGGAGCTGTTTTTT